The 11 T cell receptor beta chains in this list originate from one sample, sequenced in a study of blood T cell repertoires in COVID-19 (dated by TCRdb to the early 2020s). Library preparation was by the immunoSEQ multiplex PCR assay. Sourced from immuneACCESS, this table was stored by TCRdb with only in-frame sequences that have V and J called. A share of the clones is absent; for the studies checked, an unresolved V gene accounts for under half, and the remainder has no known explanation. The table for this sample lists around 140,000 clones; approximately 87% of them were counted only once. The ten biggest clones cover around 6.5% of the sample. The specimen sequenced was peripheral blood. The receptors derive from a man older than 75 with acute or convalescent COVID-19.

The chain joins TRBV19 to TRBJ2-5; tentatively, D is TRBD2 (6 bases). Trimming stripped 0 bases from V and 2 bases from J, with 19 bases between. Germline values: CDR1 LNHDA, CDR2 SQIVND (reference sequence). This CDR3 is built from 18 residues. CDR3: CASSIDGPSAAGQETQYF. CDR3 DNA: TGTGCCAGTAGTATAGACGGCCCGTCGGCCGCGGGACAAGAGACCCAGTACTTC.

The gene calls are TRBV5-4 and TRBJ2-7, with 14 bases aligning to TRBD2. The junction had 6 bases not matched to a gene; V was cut back by 0 bases and J by 7 bases. There are 16 residues in the CDR3. Germline V CDR1 and CDR2: SGHNT, YYREEE (reference sequence). The CDR3 reads CASSLGGLAGDGEQYF. The CDR3 nucleotides are TGTGCCAGCAGCTTGGGGGGACTAGCGGGAGATGGTGAGCAGTACTTC.

The genes are TRBV6-5 and TRBJ2-5; no firm D call. Trimming stripped 5 bases from V and 0 bases from J, with 4 bases between. The CDR3 runs to 12 residues. Germline values: CDR1 MNHEY, CDR2 SVGAGI. The CDR3 region is CASSRDQETQYF. CDR3 DNA: TGTGCCAGCAGTCGGGACCAAGAGACCCAGTACTTC.

This sequence joins TRBV15 and TRBJ1-6; D might be TRBD1 (5 bases). The germline V gene encodes CDR1 LNHNV and CDR2 YYDKDF (reference sequence). Trimming removed 9 bases at V and 10 bases at J, with 22 bases between. CDR3 length: 15 residues. DNA of the CDR3: TGTGCCACAGGGGAGGGGCGGGGAATGTTATCACCCCTCCACTTT. This gives the protein CATGEGRGMLSPLHF.

The chain is built from TRBV7-3 and TRBJ1-1; TRBD1 agrees at 9 bases. Per the germline V gene, CDR1 is SGHTA and CDR2 is FQGTGA. The CDR3 length is 15 residues. Trimming removed 2 bases from V and 3 bases from J; junction bases left unmatched: 4. For the CDR3, the DNA is TGTGCCAGCAGCTTATCTTACAGGGGGCACACTGAAGCTTTCTTT. This sequence encodes CASSLSYRGHTEAFF.

The V gene is TRBV30, the J gene TRBJ2-7; 12 bases map to TRBD1. The trim removed 0 bases at V and 7 bases at J, leaving 7 bases unmatched. This CDR3 region has 15 residues. CDR1 and CDR2 from the germline V gene are GTSNPN and SVGIG (reference sequence). Here the CDR3 reads CAWSVGGQGAREQYF. CDR3 in DNA: TGTGCCTGGAGTGTAGGGGGACAGGGGGCGAGGGAGCAGTACTTC.

The CDR3 DNA is TGTGCCACCAGTGCCCCCGGACAGGATGAACGGGGCTACACCTTC. Protein: CATSAPGQDERGYTF. The chain uses TRBV24-1 and TRBJ1-2; 7 bases match TRBD1. The CDR3 is 15 residues long. The V segment lost 5 bases and the J segment 8 bases; nucleotides outside the gene matches: 13. The germline V gene encodes CDR1 KGHDR and CDR2 SFDVKD.

CDR3 in DNA: TGTGCCAGCAGCTTCCCCGCCGGGATCCAAGCTTTCTTT. Translating gives CASSFPAGIQAFF. V usage is TRBV3-1 (or the pseudogene TRBV3-2) and J usage is TRBJ1-1; D uncertain. Germline V lookup: CDR1 LGHDT, CDR2 YNNKEL (reference sequence). The CDR3 runs to 13 residues. V dropped 5 bases and J dropped 9 bases, with 16 bases sitting between them.

This clone has just a few counts. The CDR3 reads CAISESGTGVYGYTF. As DNA, the CDR3 is TGTGCCATCAGTGAATCCGGGACAGGGGTCTATGGCTACACCTTC. The chain carries TRBV10-3 and TRBJ1-2; TRBD1 agrees at 10 bases. V trimming: 3 bases; J trimming: 4 bases; junction bases outside the gene matches: 5. The germline gives CDR1 ENHRY, CDR2 SYGVKD. The CDR3 consists of 15 residues.

This sequence joins TRBV2 and TRBJ2-1; 11 nucleotides match TRBD2. Germline V gene sequence: CDR1 SNHLY, CDR2 FYNNEI. This CDR3 spans 14 amino acids. Germline trimming cut 6 bases from V and 4 bases from J; bases unmatched to any gene: 2. CDR3 DNA: TGTGCCAGCAGGACTAGCGGGGTATACAATGAGCAGTTCTTC. Residues: CASRTSGVYNEQFF. Using reference TRBV2 and TRBJ2-1 for the parts outside the CDR3, the full variable domain is EPEVTQTPSHQVTQMGQEVILRCVPISNHLYFYWYRQILGQKVEFLVSFYNNEISEKSEIFDDQFSVERPDGSNFTLKIRSTKLEDSAMYFCASRTSGVYNEQFFGPGTRLTVL.

The chain links TRBV27 to TRBJ2-2; TRBD2 aligns across 7 bases. V was pared by 8 bases and J by 1 base, with 10 bases of the junction left unmatched. The CDR3 runs 16 residues. The germline CDR1 and CDR2 sequences are MNHEY and SMNVEV (reference sequence). As DNA, the CDR3 is TGTGCCAGCTTACCAGCCGGGGGGATGAACACCGGGGAGCTGTTTTTT. Translating gives CASLPAGGMNTGELFF.